Listed below are T cell receptor beta chains from one sample, sequenced in a study of blood T cell repertoires in COVID-19. Assay: immunoSEQ multiplex PCR; the TCRdb copy retains only in-frame clones and omits some. The table has more than 110,000 clones, less than 85% seen once; the top ten hold 1.5% to 2%. Sequences were obtained from PBMCs or T cells enriched from blood (not recorded which). These receptors all come from a young woman who had been exposed to COVID-19. Each CDR3 is given with its conserved first and last residue. D genes are given only for firm matches. For some rows the clone size is stated as once, few or many, or as a class when expanded; others skip it.

cdr3_nt cdr3_aa v_call d_call clone_size j_call
TGTGCCAGCACACTGCCCCAGCATTTT CASTLPQHF TRBV27 NA NA TRBJ1-5
TGTGCCATCAGTGACGGCGGCTCTGGAAACACCATATATTTT CAISDGGSGNTIYF TRBV10-3 NA NA TRBJ1-3
TGTGCCAGCAACCGGGACATCAATCAGCCCCAGCATTTT CASNRDINQPQHF TRBV12-3/TRBV12-4 NA once TRBJ1-5
TGTGCCACCAGCGACCCGGAACAGGGGAAATATGGCTACATCTTC CATSDPEQGKYGYIF TRBV15 TRBD1 NA TRBJ1-2
TGTGCCACCAGCAGAGTCGGGAGCGTCAACAATGAGCAGTTCTTC CATSRVGSVNNEQFF TRBV15 NA NA TRBJ2-1
TGTGCCAGCAGCTCCTTGGGGCGGGAAAGCGACGAGCAGTACTTC CASSSLGRESDEQYF TRBV7-2 NA few TRBJ2-7
TGCGCCAGCAGCTTGGCCAGGGCGGAACCGTACAATGAGCAGTTCTTC CASSLARAEPYNEQFF TRBV5-1 NA NA TRBJ2-1
TGTGCCAGCTCACGAAGACCGGGACAGGGGATCGGGCAAGAGACCCAGTACTTC CASSRRPGQGIGQETQYF TRBV18 TRBD1 NA TRBJ2-5
TGTGCCAGCAGCCTCCCGGGACTAGCGGCCTACGAGCAGTACTTC CASSLPGLAAYEQYF TRBV7-9 TRBD2 NA TRBJ2-7
TGTGCCATCAGTGAGAGGACAGCCTCTGGAAACACCATATATTTT CAISERTASGNTIYF TRBV10-3 NA NA TRBJ1-3
TGTGCCAGCACCCCTCGGGGTCCTGAATACAATGAGCAGTTCTTC CASTPRGPEYNEQFF TRBV27 NA few TRBJ2-1
TGTGCCAGTATCGCCGGGAGATCCACCGGGGAGCTGTTTTTT CASIAGRSTGELFF TRBV19 NA NA TRBJ2-2
TGTGCCAGCAGCCCGGGACTAGCGGGTGCCCAAGAGACCCAGTACTTC CASSPGLAGAQETQYF TRBV7-9 TRBD2 NA TRBJ2-5
TGTGCCTGGAGTCCCCAATCCCAGCAGTTCTTC CAWSPQSQQFF TRBV30 NA NA TRBJ2-1
TGTGCCAGCAGCGCACTGGGACTAGCGGGAGTTAGGCAAGAGACCCAGTACTTC CASSALGLAGVRQETQYF TRBV5-6 TRBD2 once TRBJ2-5
TGTGCCACCGGGACAGACTCCTACGAGCAGTACTTC CATGTDSYEQYF TRBV10-3 TRBD1 NA TRBJ2-7
TGTGCCAGCAGCGCCACGTCAGGGGGCAATCAGCCCCAGCATTTT CASSATSGGNQPQHF TRBV6-4 NA NA TRBJ1-5
TGTGCCAGTAGAAACCGACTAGCGGGAGCCGGGGAGCTGTTTTTT CASRNRLAGAGELFF TRBV19 TRBD2 NA TRBJ2-2
TGTGCCAGCAGTTCATTCGGGACAGGGGTTTTTGGCTACACCTTC CASSSFGTGVFGYTF TRBV28 TRBD1 NA TRBJ1-2
TGTGCCAGCAGAACGACTAGCGGGGGCTCCTACGAGCAGTACTTC CASRTTSGGSYEQYF TRBV7-2 TRBD2 once TRBJ2-7
TGTGCCAACGTAGCGGGAGGGAACAATGAGCAGTTCTTC CANVAGGNNEQFF TRBV7-9 TRBD2 NA TRBJ2-1
TGCGCCAGCAGCTTTGGACAGGGAGGGACTGGGGCCAACGTCCTGACTTTC CASSFGQGGTGANVLTF TRBV23-1 NA once TRBJ2-6
TGTGCCAGCAGTAACCCGGGACAGGACTACGAGCAGTACTTC CASSNPGQDYEQYF TRBV6-5 TRBD1 NA TRBJ2-7
TGTGCCAGCACCCACTCCGGGACTAGCGGGAGGTTAGGCATCGCCGGGGAGCTGTTTTTT CASTHSGTSGRLGIAGELFF TRBV3-1/TRBV3-2 TRBD2 NA TRBJ2-2
TGTGCAACGGCTAGCGGGATTCTGGGGGAGCTGTTTTTT CATASGILGELFF TRBV27 TRBD2 NA TRBJ2-2
TGTGCCAGCAGCTCCTCCCGGACAGGGGATTGGGGGCTTACGCAGTATTTT CASSSSRTGDWGLTQYF TRBV7-9 TRBD1 NA TRBJ2-3
TGTGCCAGCAGTTTATCCGGGGAATCAATACACAATGAGCAGTTCTTC CASSLSGESIHNEQFF TRBV28 NA NA TRBJ2-1
TGCGCCAGCAGCTCCGACGGGGTAGACACTGAAGCTTTCTTT CASSSDGVDTEAFF TRBV5-1 NA NA TRBJ1-1
TGTGCCAGCAGTAGCGGGGAGACCCAGTACTTC CASSSGETQYF TRBV19 TRBD2 NA TRBJ2-5